Each of the 27 T cell receptor beta chains below was sequenced from the same sample in a study of spatial heterogeneity in lung cancer. In TCRdb, the 5' RACE reads were re-called with MiXCR into one record per CDR3 protein. This table has under 14,000 distinct CDR3 sequences, around 5.8% appearing once. Time point described: sample taken at primary tumor resection. Unsorted whole RNA from tumor, nontumor lung or frozen PBMC underwent sequencing. The sequences come from PBMCs, collected at surgery. These receptors all come from a male donor with early-stage non-small cell lung cancer.

This clonotype is deemed medium-sized. Since the library was made to target alpha chains, this beta chain is a stray read and its abundance is not meaningful. The genes are TRBV4-1 and TRBJ2-5; 9 nucleotides match TRBD2. Germline V gene data show CDR1 as MGHRA and CDR2 as YSYEKL. The V and J ends lost 4 bases and 4 bases, in that order; junction bases with no gene match: 7. The CDR3 covers 15 residues. CDR3 loop: CASSLRLADRETQYF. The CDR3 DNA reads TGCGCCAGCAGCCTAAGACTAGCGGATAGAGAGACCCAGTACTTC.

This clonotype came up many times. Little can be read into the size of this beta chain, an off-target read in a library designed for alpha chains. The J gene is TRBJ2-7, the V gene TRBV7-2; TRBD2 aligns across 11 bases. This CDR3 region has 14 residues. J was trimmed by 3 bases and V by 4 bases; bases with no gene match: 2. Germline CDR1 reads SGHTA; CDR2 reads FQGNSA. This CDR3 is CASSSSGGSYEQYF. The CDR3 nucleotides are TGTGCCAGCAGCTCTAGCGGGGGGAGCTACGAGCAGTACTTC.

This clonotype has a handful of counts. Because the library targeted alpha chains, this beta chain is an off-target read whose size means little. This chain connects TRBV2 to TRBJ2-4; 10 nucleotides line up with TRBD2. Germline-derived CDR1 and CDR2 are SNHLY and FYNNEI. V shed 4 bases and J 0 bases; nucleotides not matched to a gene: 15. This CDR3 is 20 amino acids long. This chain's CDR3 is CASSGRASGSPTRAKNIQYF. DNA for the CDR3: TGTGCCAGCAGTGGTCGGGCTAGCGGGAGCCCGACAAGAGCCAAAAACATTCAGTACTTC. Full variable domain (rest looked up from reference TRBV2 and TRBJ2-4): EPEVTQTPSHQVTQMGQEVILRCVPISNHLYFYWYRQILGQKVEFLVSFYNNEISEKSEIFDDQFSVERPDGSNFTLKIRSTKLEDSAMYFCASSGRASGSPTRAKNIQYFGAGTRLSVL.

This clonotype is medium-sized within its sample. This beta chain lies outside the target of a library built for alpha chains; its clone size means little. The chain is built from TRBV20-1 and TRBJ2-7; 8 nucleotides align to TRBD1. The CDR3 extends over 14 amino acids. The trim removed 2 bases at V and 1 base at J, leaving 4 bases unmatched. Germline V CDR1 and CDR2: DFQATT, SNEGSKA (reference sequence). CDR3 amino acids: CSARWTGRSYEQYF. The CDR3 DNA reads as TGCAGTGCTAGATGGACAGGGCGGTCCTACGAGCAGTACTTC.

This clonotype was recorded at least ten times. For a library built for alpha chains, this beta chain is a stray read; little rests on its size. The chain employs TRBV4-1 and TRBJ2-1; the D gene is possibly TRBD2 (6 bases). The CDR3 has 16 residues. Germline-derived CDR1 and CDR2 are MGHRA and YSYEKL. With 2 bases removed from V and 9 bases from J, the gap between germline ends came to 20 bases. The CDR3 reads CASSQREQRARAEQFF. The CDR3 DNA is TGCGCCAGCAGCCAAAGGGAACAGCGGGCCCGGGCTGAGCAGTTCTTC.

This clonotype is medium-sized. The library was prepared for alpha chains; this beta chain is a stray read, so its frequency means little. The chain employs TRBV6-6 and TRBJ1-1; the D is unclear. The CDR3 covers 13 residues. Germline assignment: CDR1 MNHNY and CDR2 SVGAGI (reference sequence). Trimming shortened V by 6 bases and J by 5 bases, and 13 bases separated the two germline ends. The DNA for the CDR3 is TGTGCCAGCAGCCGGTCGTCTGGGACTGAAGCTTTCTTT. This sequence encodes CASSRSSGTEAFF.

This clonotype was counted many times. This beta chain turned up in a library designed for alpha chains; as an off-target read, its abundance says little. CDR3: CASSLVGHPWNEQFF. The CDR3 bases are TGTGCCAGCAGCTTAGTGGGACACCCATGGAATGAGCAGTTCTTC. The chain recombines TRBV7-8 with TRBJ2-1; tentatively, D is TRBD1 (6 bases). Per the germline V gene, CDR1 is SGHVS and CDR2 is FQNEAQ. Deletions cut 1 base from V and 7 bases from J, with 14 bases between. This CDR3 has 15 residues.

This clonotype was detected ten times or more. This beta chain was picked up by a library intended for alpha chains and is off target, so its count carries little meaning. V usage is TRBV20-1 and J usage is TRBJ2-7, with 8 bases identical to TRBD2. After removal of 5 bases from V and 2 bases from J, the junction contained 11 bases not matched to a gene. The germline V gene encodes CDR1 DFQATT and CDR2 SNEGSKA (reference sequence). The CDR3 has 15 residues. The CDR3, as DNA: TGCAGTGCTCAAAATCTAGCGGGCGCAACCTACGAGCAGTACTTC. Amino acid sequence: CSAQNLAGATYEQYF.

There are many counts of this clonotype. This beta chain turned up in a library designed for alpha chains; as an off-target read, its abundance says little. The chain joins TRBV20-1 to TRBJ2-2; D possibly corresponds to TRBD1 (5 bases). This CDR3 has 16 residues. Germline lookup yields CDR1 DFQATT and CDR2 SNEGSKA (reference sequence). Trimming shortened V by 1 base and J by 3 bases, and 15 bases separated the two germline ends. The CDR3 DNA is TGCAGTGCTAGAGCCCCCGGCAGGGCTGACACCGGGGAGCTGTTTTTT. Translating gives CSARAPGRADTGELFF.

Sample share makes this clonotype medium-sized. Little can be read into the size of this beta chain, an off-target read in a library designed for alpha chains. This chain connects TRBV10-3 to TRBJ2-7, with D possibly TRBD1 on 6 matching bases. This CDR3 is built from 13 residues. The germline gives CDR1 ENHRY, CDR2 SYGVKD. V lost 6 bases to trimming and J lost 4 bases, with 13 bases between them. CDR3: CAIRDPQGYEQYF. Here the CDR3 DNA reads TGTGCCATCAGAGATCCACAGGGTTACGAGCAGTACTTC.

This clonotype was seen a handful of times. This beta chain was picked up by a library intended for alpha chains and is off target, so its count carries little meaning. V is TRBV7-2 and J is TRBJ1-1; D is ambiguous. The CDR3 has 16 residues. V shed 0 bases and J shed 5 bases, with 16 bases lying between them. Germline V gene lookup returns CDR1 SGHTA and CDR2 FQGNSA. The CDR3 loop is CASSLAVGGMGTEAFF. The CDR3 region has the DNA TGTGCCAGCAGCTTAGCAGTTGGCGGGATGGGAACTGAAGCTTTCTTT.

This clonotype was found a few times. This beta chain turned up in a library designed for alpha chains; as an off-target read, its abundance says little. The rearrangement uses TRBV3-1 and TRBJ2-5, with 9 bases aligning to TRBD2. This CDR3 is 16 amino acids long. Per germline, CDR1 LGHDT and CDR2 YNNKEL (reference sequence). V was pared by 1 base and J by 4 bases, with 7 bases of the junction left unmatched. CDR3 sequence reads: CASSQVAGGPTETQYF. For the CDR3, the DNA is TGTGCCAGCAGCCAAGTCGCGGGGGGGCCGACAGAGACCCAGTACTTC.

This clonotype showed up many times. As an off-target read in a library built for alpha chains, this beta chain has a frequency of little significance. V is TRBV12-3 or TRBV12-4 and J is TRBJ2-1, with no clear D. The V gene lost 2 bases and the J gene lost 7 bases, with 6 bases spanning the gap. The CDR3 runs to 12 residues. The CDR3 sequence is CASSLSENEQFF. CDR3 bases: TGTGCCAGCAGTTTAAGCGAGAATGAGCAGTTCTTC.

Many counts were recorded for this clonotype. As an off-target read in a library built for alpha chains, this beta chain has a frequency of little significance. This sequence joins TRBV29-1 and TRBJ1-2; maybe TRBD1 (6 bases). Germline assignment: CDR1 SQVTM and CDR2 ANQGSEA. The CDR3 contains 12 residues. Trimming removed 7 bases from V and 4 bases from J, with 13 bases in between. This CDR3 is CSAGDITYGYTF. In nucleotides, the CDR3 is TGCAGCGCGGGGGACATAACCTATGGCTACACCTTC.

On this clonotype: For a library built for alpha chains, this beta chain is a stray read; little rests on its size. J is TRBJ2-3 and V is TRBV6-2 or TRBV6-3, with 9 bases matching TRBD1. V dropped 6 bases and J dropped 2; count of bases not matched to a gene: 9. The CDR3 length is 16 residues. Germline lookup yields CDR1 MNHEY and CDR2 SVGEGT. CDR3 nucleotide sequence: TGTGCCAGCAGCTGGGGACAGGGACAAAACACAGATACGCAGTATTTT. Its protein is CASSWGQGQNTDTQYF.

In this sample, this clonotype turned up a few times. The library was designed around alpha chains, so this beta chain is a stray read whose abundance carries little weight. This chain uses TRBV4-1 with TRBJ2-5; 8 bases line up with TRBD2. Germline CDR1 and CDR2: MGHRA and YSYEKL. The CDR3 has 18 residues. V was clipped by 0 bases and J by 7 bases; unmatched bases: 16. The CDR3, as DNA: TGCGCCAGCAGCCAAGATACGATATCCGTAGCGGGATGGTCGACCCAGTACTTC. The encoded protein is CASSQDTISVAGWSTQYF.

Only a few counts were recorded for this clonotype. In a library made to pick up alpha chains, this beta chain is a stray read with a size that means little. This rearrangement joins TRBV27 to TRBJ2-2; D unresolved. This CDR3 contains 15 residues. Germline CDR1 MNHEY, CDR2 SMNVEV (reference sequence). The germline V and J ends were trimmed by 0 bases and 2 bases, with 7 bases remaining between them. CDR3 amino acids: CASSLSYTNTGELFF. The CDR3 DNA sequence: TGTGCCAGCAGTTTATCGTATACTAACACCGGGGAGCTGTTTTTT.

By its share, this clonotype is medium-sized. This beta chain slipped into a library made for alpha chains as a stray read, so its size is not meaningful. The chain carries TRBV7-2 and TRBJ2-3, with unresolved D. There are 11 residues in the CDR3. The V gene's germline CDR1 is SGHTA and CDR2 FQGNSA. V lost 5 bases and J lost 3, with 3 bases in between. The CDR3, as DNA: TGTGCCAGCAGCCAAACAGATACGCAGTATTTT. Protein sequence: CASSQTDTQYF.

Remarks on this clonotype: This beta chain slipped into a library made for alpha chains as a stray read, so its size is not meaningful. CDR3 sequence reads: CASSYSGTSGIYNEQFF. CDR3 nucleotides: TGTGCCAGCAGTTACTCCGGGACTAGCGGAATCTACAATGAGCAGTTCTTC. The V and J genes are TRBV6-2 or TRBV6-3 and TRBJ2-1, with 11 positions matching TRBD2. The CDR3 length is 17 residues. With 0 bases clipped from V and 3 bases from J, the junction kept 4 bases outside the gene matches. The germline V gene encodes CDR1 MNHEY and CDR2 SVGEGT.

This clonotype was counted ten times or more. As an off-target read in a library built for alpha chains, this beta chain has a frequency of little significance. The CDR3 sequence is CASSYGRASSYEQYF. The CDR3 nucleotides read TGTGCCAGCAGTTACGGGAGGGCCTCATCCTACGAGCAGTACTTC. The V call is TRBV6-6, the J call TRBJ2-7, with 7 bases that match TRBD2. There are 15 residues in the CDR3. After removal of 2 bases from V and 1 base from J, the junction contained 5 bases not matched to a gene. Germline V lookup: CDR1 MNHNY, CDR2 SVGAGI (reference sequence).

This clonotype was observed at least ten times. This beta chain turned up in a library designed for alpha chains; as an off-target read, its abundance says little. The gene calls are TRBV11-2 and TRBJ2-5, with TRBD2 matching over 10 bases. Germline V gives CDR1 SGHAT, CDR2 FQNNGV. V trimming: 5 bases; J trimming: 3 bases; junction bases outside the gene matches: 6. This CDR3 spans 15 amino acids. The CDR3 loop reads CASSVGLAGEETQYF. In DNA form, the CDR3 reads TGTGCCAGCAGCGTGGGGCTAGCGGGAGAAGAGACCCAGTACTTC.

Remarks on this clonotype: This beta chain lies outside the target of a library built for alpha chains; its clone size means little. The V gene is TRBV11-2, the J gene TRBJ2-5; 11 nucleotides line up with TRBD1. CDR1 and CDR2 (germline): SGHAT, FQNNGV. CDR3 length: 11 residues. Losses at the gene ends were 10 bases for V and 10 bases for J; bases not matched to a gene: 5. Written as DNA, the CDR3 is TGTGCCACCGGGACAGGGGGGGACCAGTACTTC. Translating gives CATGTGGDQYF.

A remark on this clonotype: A library made for alpha chains picked up this beta chain off target, so its size means little. The genes are TRBV7-2 and TRBJ1-5, with D perhaps TRBD1 (6 bases). The length of the CDR3 is 14 residues. CDR1 and CDR2 from the germline V gene are SGHTA and FQGNSA. V gave up 3 bases and J gave up 7 bases, with 13 bases separating them. CDR3 in amino acids: CASSLTGGGQPQHF. For the CDR3, the DNA is TGTGCCAGCAGCTTGACAGGTGGCGGGCAGCCCCAGCATTTT.

Ten or more counts support this clonotype. For a library built for alpha chains, this beta chain is a stray read; little rests on its size. The J gene is TRBJ2-1, the V gene TRBV5-1; 11 bases match TRBD2. CDR3 length: 16 amino acids. The ends lost 3 bases at V and 1 base at J; junction bases unmatched: 3. Germline V gene sequence: CDR1 SGHRS, CDR2 YFSETQ. CDR3 sequence: CASSSRLAGSYNEQFF. The CDR3 DNA follows: TGCGCCAGCAGCTCCAGACTAGCGGGGTCCTACAATGAGCAGTTCTTC.

This clonotype was detected many times. With the library built for alpha chains, this beta chain is off target and its frequency is not meaningful. This sequence joins TRBV4-2 and TRBJ2-1; a weak D match, TRBD2 (6 bases). This CDR3 contains 17 residues. The germline V gene has CDR1 LGHNA and CDR2 YNFKEQ. V dropped 6 bases and J dropped 4 bases, with 22 bases sitting between them. This CDR3 is CASSREGTGGGYNEQFF. The CDR3 DNA follows: TGTGCCAGCAGTCGGGAAGGGACTGGAGGAGGATACAATGAGCAGTTCTTC.

This clonotype was seen repeatedly, ten times or more. Since it is a stray read in a library aimed at alpha chains, this beta chain has a size that is not meaningful. The chain is built from TRBV20-1 and TRBJ2-7; 9 bases line up with TRBD2. This CDR3 is 14 amino acids long. V was pared by 6 bases and J by 4 bases, with 10 bases of the junction left unmatched. CDR1 and CDR2 from the germline V gene are DFQATT and SNEGSKA (reference sequence). In DNA form, the CDR3 reads TGCAGTGCAATTGCGACTAGCGGAATTTACGAGCAGTACTTC. As protein: CSAIATSGIYEQYF.

This clonotype appeared many times. This beta chain is a stray sequence in a library constructed for alpha chains; its clone size is not meaningful. The CDR3 sequence is CASSSNLGGSADTQYF. The DNA of the CDR3 is TGTGCCAGCAGTTCGAACCTAGGAGGTAGCGCAGATACGCAGTATTTT. The rearrangement uses TRBV27 and TRBJ2-3; D possibly corresponds to TRBD2 (5 bases). Per germline, CDR1 MNHEY and CDR2 SMNVEV (reference sequence). Between the trimmed V and J ends, which lost 4 bases and 4 bases, there was a span of 18 bases. This CDR3 is 16 amino acids long.